Listed here are 4 T cell receptor beta chains from one sample, sequenced in a study of cytomegalovirus exposure and HLA in healthy donors. The PCR employed 60 Vbeta primers together with 13 Jbeta primers. The repertoire was sequenced with immunoSEQ multiplex PCR; TCRdb's copy has only in-frame clones and lacks some. This table has about 150,000 clones, approximately 80% appearing once. The sequenced sample consisted of PBMCs. These TCRs come from a woman aged 40 to 50 in good health and CMV-seronegative.

The rearrangement links TRBV29-1 to TRBJ2-7; maybe TRBD1 (6 bases). Looked up from germline, CDR1 is SQVTM and CDR2 is ANQGSEA. Trimming shortened V by 3 bases and J by 2 bases, and 11 bases separated the two germline ends. This CDR3 contains 13 residues. The DNA for the CDR3 is TGCAGCGTTGATAAAGGGGGACCCTACGAGCAGTACTTC. Its protein product is CSVDKGGPYEQYF.

This clone was observed a single time. The CDR3 DNA follows: TGCGCCAGCAGCTTCGGGGGGCGCGTTAATGAGCAGTTCTTC. It is translated as CASSFGGRVNEQFF. V is TRBV5-1 and J is TRBJ2-1; the D gene is possibly TRBD2 (7 bases). Germline V lookup: CDR1 SGHRS, CDR2 YFSETQ. This CDR3 region has 14 residues. The V and J ends lost 2 bases and 7 bases respectively, with 13 bases between them.

V usage is TRBV7-2 and J usage is TRBJ2-1; tentative D call: TRBD2 (6 bases). With 1 base removed from V and 9 bases from J, the gap between germline ends came to 16 bases. Germline V gene data show CDR1 as SGHTA and CDR2 as FQGNSA. The CDR3 is made up of 15 amino acids. The CDR3 DNA reads TGTGCCAGCAGCTTAGAACGTTTGGGCGGGACTGAGCAGTTCTTC. This codes for CASSLERLGGTEQFF.

The chain joins TRBV18 to TRBJ1-5; D is undetermined. The CDR3 covers 14 residues. The V and J ends lost 2 bases and 1 base respectively, with 6 bases between them. Looked up from germline, CDR1 is KGHSH and CDR2 is LQKENI. The CDR3 bases are TGTGCCAGCTCACCAGCGGGAAGCAATCAGCCCCAGCATTTT. It specifies CASSPAGSNQPQHF. The full variable domain, rest sourced from reference TRBV18 and TRBJ1-5, is NAGVMQNPRHLVRRRGQEARLRCSPMKGHSHVYWYRQLPEEGLKFMVYLQKENIIDESGMPKERFSAEFPKEGPSILRIQQVVRGDSAAYFCASSPAGSNQPQHFGDGTRLSIL.